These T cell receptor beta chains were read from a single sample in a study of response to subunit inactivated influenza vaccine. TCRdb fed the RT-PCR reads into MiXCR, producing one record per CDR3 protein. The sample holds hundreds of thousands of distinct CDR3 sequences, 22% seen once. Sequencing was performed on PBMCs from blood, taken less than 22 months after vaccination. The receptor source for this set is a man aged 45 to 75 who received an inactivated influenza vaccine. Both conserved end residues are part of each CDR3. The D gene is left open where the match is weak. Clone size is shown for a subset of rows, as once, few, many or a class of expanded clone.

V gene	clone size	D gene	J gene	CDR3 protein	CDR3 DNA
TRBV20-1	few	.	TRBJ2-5	CSAARGGNQETQYF	TGCAGTGCTGCGAGGGGGGGGAACCAAGAGACCCAGTACTTC
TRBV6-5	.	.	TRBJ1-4	CASSYVAGDKEKLFF	TGTGCCAGCAGTTACGTTGCGGGTGATAAGGAAAAACTGTTTTTT
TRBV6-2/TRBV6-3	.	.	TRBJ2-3	CASSYGNRVAQYF	TGTGCCAGCAGTTACGGAAACAGGGTCGCGCAGTATTTT
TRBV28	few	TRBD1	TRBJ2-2	CASTIPQGAGTGELFF	TGTGCCAGCACTATTCCACAGGGGGCTGGAACCGGGGAGCTGTTTTTT
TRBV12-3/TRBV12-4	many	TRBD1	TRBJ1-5	CASRGTGGPPQHF	TGTGCCAGCAGGGGGACAGGGGGCCCGCCCCAGCATTTT
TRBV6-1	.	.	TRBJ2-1	CASRKTGGAYNEQFF	TGTGCCAGCAGAAAAACGGGGGGCGCGTACAATGAGCAGTTCTTC
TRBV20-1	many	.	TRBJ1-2	CSAREAVNYGYTF	TGCAGTGCTAGAGAGGCGGTTAACTATGGCTACACCTTC
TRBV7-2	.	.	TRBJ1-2	CASSPTMGTTRGYTF	TGTGCCAGCAGCCCGACAATGGGCACCACCCGGGGCTACACCTTC
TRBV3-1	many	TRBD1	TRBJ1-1	CASSQDRGLNTEAFF	TGTGCCAGCAGCCAGGACAGGGGTTTGAACACTGAAGCTTTCTTT
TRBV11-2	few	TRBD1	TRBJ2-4	CASSSLPDRGQAKNIQYF	TGTGCCAGCAGCTCCTTACCCGACAGGGGGCAAGCCAAAAACATTCAGTACTTC
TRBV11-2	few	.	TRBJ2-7	CASSLPHPNEQYF	TGTGCCAGCAGCCTTCCACATCCCAACGAGCAGTACTTC
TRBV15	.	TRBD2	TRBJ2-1	CATSPLREGLWNEQFF	TGTGCCACCAGCCCATTGCGGGAGGGCCTTTGGAATGAGCAGTTCTTC
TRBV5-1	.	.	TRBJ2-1	CASSLSVTVGYNEQFF	TGCGCCAGCAGCTTGTCCGTGACGGTGGGTTACAATGAGCAGTTCTTC
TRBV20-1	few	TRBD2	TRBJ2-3	CSAPRLAGVSDTQYF	TGCAGTGCGCCAAGACTAGCGGGAGTCTCAGATACGCAGTATTTT
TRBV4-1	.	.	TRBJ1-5	CASSSAYGNQPQHF	TGCGCCAGCAGTTCGGCTTACGGCAATCAGCCCCAGCATTTT
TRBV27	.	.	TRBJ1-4	CASSSGGPNEKLFF	TGTGCCAGCAGTTCGGGGGGCCCTAATGAAAAACTGTTTTTT
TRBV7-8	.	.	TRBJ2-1	CASSSTPGPSADEQFF	TGTGCCAGCAGCTCTACTCCGGGCCCCTCCGCGGATGAGCAGTTCTTC
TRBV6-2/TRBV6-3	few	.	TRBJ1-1	CASSYVSNTEAFF	TGTGCCAGCAGTTATGTTTCGAACACTGAAGCTTTCTTT
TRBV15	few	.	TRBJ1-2	CATSGGAANYGYTF	TGTGCCACCAGTGGGGGGGCCGCAAACTATGGCTACACCTTC
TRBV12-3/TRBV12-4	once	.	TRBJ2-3	CASSFASSTDTQYF	TGTGCCAGCAGTTTTGCCTCTAGCACAGATACGCAGTATTTT
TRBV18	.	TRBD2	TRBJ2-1	CASSTGTSNEQFF	TGTGCCAGCTCAACCGGGACTAGCAATGAGCAGTTCTTC
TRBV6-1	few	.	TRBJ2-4	CASSPGRLRAALAKNIQYF	TGTGCCAGCAGTCCCGGGAGACTCAGGGCGGCCCTAGCCAAAAACATTCAGTACTTC
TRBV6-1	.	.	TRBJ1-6	CASSRTSSISYNSPLHF	TGTGCCAGCAGCCGGACCAGCTCAATCTCCTATAATTCACCCCTCCACTTT
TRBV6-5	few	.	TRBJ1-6	CASSYLQAGSPLHF	TGTGCCAGCAGCTACCTTCAGGCTGGTTCACCCCTCCACTTT
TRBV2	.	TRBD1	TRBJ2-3	CASSEEGQGVADTQYF	TGTGCCAGCAGTGAAGAGGGACAGGGGGTCGCAGATACGCAGTATTTT
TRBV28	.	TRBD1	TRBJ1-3	CASSLEGSGGGNTIYF	TGTGCCAGCAGTTTGGAAGGGTCAGGGGGCGGAAACACCATATATTTT
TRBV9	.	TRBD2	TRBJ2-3	CASSALAGTADTQYF	TGTGCCAGCAGCGCTCTAGCGGGGACCGCGGATACGCAGTATTTT
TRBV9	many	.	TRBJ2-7	CASSVGTSRDEQYF	TGTGCCAGCAGCGTAGGTACTAGCAGGGACGAGCAGTACTTC
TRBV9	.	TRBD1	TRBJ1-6	CASSVGQGEYNSPLHF	TGTGCCAGCAGCGTCGGACAGGGGGAATATAATTCACCCCTCCACTTT
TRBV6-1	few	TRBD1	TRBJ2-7	CASNGGQGGYEQYF	TGTGCCAGCAACGGGGGACAGGGAGGCTACGAGCAGTACTTC
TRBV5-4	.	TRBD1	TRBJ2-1	CASSQAGWDRGYNEQFF	TGTGCCAGCAGCCAGGCGGGGTGGGACAGGGGATACAATGAGCAGTTCTTC
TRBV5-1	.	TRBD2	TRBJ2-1	CASSFAAGVRNEQFF	TGCGCCAGCAGCTTTGCAGCGGGAGTACGGAATGAGCAGTTCTTC
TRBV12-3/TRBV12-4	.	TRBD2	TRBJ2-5	CASSPGLAGHQETQYF	TGTGCCAGCAGTCCGGGACTAGCGGGGCATCAAGAGACCCAGTACTTC
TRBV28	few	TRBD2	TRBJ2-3	CASSHLAGGSTDTQYF	TGTGCCAGCAGTCACCTAGCGGGGGGGAGCACAGATACGCAGTATTTT
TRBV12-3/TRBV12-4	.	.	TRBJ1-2	CASSLYRVGYTF	TGTGCCAGCAGTCTCTACAGGGTTGGCTACACCTTC
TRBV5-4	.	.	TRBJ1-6	CASSGDVNSPLHF	TGTGCCAGCAGCGGCGACGTGAATTCACCCCTCCACTTT
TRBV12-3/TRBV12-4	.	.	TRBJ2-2	CASILQTFNTGELFF	TGTGCCAGCATTCTACAGACGTTCAACACCGGGGAGCTGTTTTTT
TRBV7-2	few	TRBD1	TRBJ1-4	CASSLKQGAFEKLFF	TGTGCCAGCAGCTTAAAACAGGGGGCTTTTGAAAAACTGTTTTTT
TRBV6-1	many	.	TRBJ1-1	CASSPQDRGWAFF	TGTGCCAGCAGTCCCCAGGACCGCGGGTGGGCTTTCTTT
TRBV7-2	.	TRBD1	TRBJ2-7	CASSLVGRGRIDEQYF	TGTGCCAGCAGCTTAGTAGGCAGGGGGCGAATCGACGAGCAGTACTTC
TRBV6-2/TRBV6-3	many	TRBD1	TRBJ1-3	CASRSPGQGTGNTIYF	TGTGCCAGCAGATCGCCTGGACAGGGCACCGGAAACACCATATATTTT
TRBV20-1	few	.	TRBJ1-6	CSATPGSANSPLHF	TGCAGTGCTACTCCGGGCTCGGCTAATTCACCCCTCCACTTT
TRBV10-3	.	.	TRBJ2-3	CAISLQGNTDTQYF	TGTGCCATCAGCCTCCAGGGGAACACAGATACGCAGTATTTT
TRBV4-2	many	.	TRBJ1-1	CASSQSEGRMNTEAFF	TGTGCCAGCAGCCAAAGTGAGGGCCGGATGAACACTGAAGCTTTCTTT
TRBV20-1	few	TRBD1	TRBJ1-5	CSARVSRDRGNQPQHF	TGCAGTGCTAGAGTCTCCCGGGACAGGGGCAATCAGCCCCAGCATTTT
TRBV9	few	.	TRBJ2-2	CASSVVPGELFF	TGTGCCAGCAGCGTAGTCCCCGGGGAGCTGTTTTTT